The entry below describes one T cell receptor beta chain. Methods used by the authors: Amplifying reference gene primers gave estimates of nucleated cell counts. Profiling relied on immunoSEQ multiplex PCR, and the TCRdb table lists in-frame clones only, not all of them. That table is the source of V, J and clone size, and D and trimming were worked out from the DNA. The sample has around 190,000 clones; approximately 85% are singletons. These data originate in a study of blood T cell repertoires in COVID-19. Study information: COVID-19 samples from acute and convalescent phases originated in the United States, Italy and Spain. T cells, B-cell-depleted T cells, or PBMCs supplied cDNA or gDNA.

The sequenced sample consisted of peripheral blood. This receptor was obtained from a woman in her fifties or sixties with acute or convalescent COVID-19.

The CDR3 DNA is TGCGCCAGCAGCTTAGGGACTCTCCCGGGGAATGAGCAGTTCTTC. This codes for CASSLGTLPGNEQFF. The V gene is TRBV5-1, the J gene TRBJ2-1; weak D call: TRBD2 (6 bases). V lost 2 bases, J lost 7 bases, and 16 bases lay in between. Germline values: CDR1 SGHRS, CDR2 YFSETQ. CDR3 length: 15 residues.